Described below is a single T cell receptor (beta chain) sequence and its context. The data are from a study of blood T cell repertoires in COVID-19. Study context: T cells, B-cell-depleted T cells, or PBMCs provided the cDNA or gDNA that served as material.

The method was immunoSEQ multiplex PCR; TCRdb's version includes in-frame clones alone and lacks a portion of them. The table lists fewer than 350,000 clones, nearly 90% of them singletons. Trimming cost V 1 base and J 7 bases, with 8 bases left between them. Germline values: CDR1 SGHTA, CDR2 FQGNSA. CDR3 length: 13 residues. The chain recombines TRBV7-2 with TRBJ2-1; perhaps TRBD1 as D (6 bases). The sequence was collected from a man aged 18 to 30 with active or convalescent COVID-19. Input material: peripheral blood. In DNA form, the CDR3 reads TGTGCCAGCAGCTTAGACAGGGCGAATGAGCAGTTCTTC. It encodes CASSLDRANEQFF.